This entry features one T cell receptor beta chain sequence. Its antigen remains unidentified. Per-nucleotide qualities are absent, and no much larger clonotype sits a single base away. The data are from a study of blood T cell repertoires in COVID-19 (TCRdb year 2020). For context, the study as a whole: Samples from collaborators originated in the United States, Italy and Spain and spanned both the acute and convalescent phases of COVID-19. Samples were obtained from the ongoing ImmuneRACE study (first 160 participants) and from approximately 1,200 subjects provided by 6 global collaborators. The material from the prospective study consisted of cDNA or gDNA derived from T cells, B-cell-depleted T cells, or PBMCs. The sample metadata nearly always contained a de-identified subject ID, COVID-19 status, age in years and sex. The repertoires were released in a freely available public database intended as a resource for research on the immune response to SARS-CoV-2. Where HLA class I and class II types were available, the types were taken from metadata supplied by the sample provider, not from assay-based typing. Subjects who had been exposed to COVID-19, were actively infected with it, or had recovered from it provided the deeply sampled blood TCRbeta repertoires that made up the dataset.

On the study overall, not on this receptor specifically: How much clinical and demographic metadata was included differed by source and by participant, and the metadata was provided uncurated.

The immunoSEQ Assay, a bias-controlled multiplex PCR, was used to amplify TCRbeta CDR3 regions from genomic DNA. Processing in the source paper ran as follows. The number of nucleated cells in each sample was estimated from the amplification of reference gene primers within the assay. To quantify the absolute abundance of each unique TCRbeta CDR3 rearrangement, sequence reads were collapsed and filtered. For each sample, productive Simpson clonality was calculated by taking the square root of Simpson's diversity index across productive rearrangements. This is the immuneACCESS table as TCRdb keeps it, with only in-frame sequences that have V and J called. A part of the clones is gone; compared with another copy, unresolved V genes explain less than half, and the rest is unexplained. The V and J calls and clone size were taken over from that table, and D and trimming were inferred from the DNA. A total of about 250,000 clones appear in this sample, about nine tenths of them only once. Roughly 4% of the sample rests with the top ten.

Enrolling through a virtual design, the prospective study's participants ranged in age from about 18 to 89 years and lived across about two dozen United States geographic areas. To assign participants to cohorts, the prospective study relied on clinical history that participants themselves reported in a screening survey and a study questionnaire. In the prospective study, mobile phlebotomists collected whole blood, serum and a nasopharyngeal or oropharyngeal swab from each participant. Additional blood draws and questionnaires over an approximately 2-month period could optionally be provided by prospective study participants. Before DNA extraction, prospective study blood samples were shipped either frozen or at room temperature. The germline V gene (reference sequence) provides CDR1 MNHEY and CDR2 SMNVEV. There are 18 amino acids in the CDR3, from cysteine to phenylalanine inclusive. Of the read, only the CDR3 DNA is kept; its 54 bases are in frame from base 1. The junction shows trimming of 2 bases on V and 2 bases on J, and the gene matches do not reach 13 bases of it.

The source of this sequence is a woman aged 25 to 39 with acute COVID-19. The sequence joins TRBV27 to TRBJ2-7; 9 central bases correspond to TRBD1. Source material: PBMCs or T cells enriched from blood (not recorded which). This receptor carries the CDR3 CASSLAWTGVKRPYEQYF. The DNA is TGTGCCAGCAGTTTAGCCTGGACAGGGGTCAAAAGACCCTACGAGCAGTACTTC.